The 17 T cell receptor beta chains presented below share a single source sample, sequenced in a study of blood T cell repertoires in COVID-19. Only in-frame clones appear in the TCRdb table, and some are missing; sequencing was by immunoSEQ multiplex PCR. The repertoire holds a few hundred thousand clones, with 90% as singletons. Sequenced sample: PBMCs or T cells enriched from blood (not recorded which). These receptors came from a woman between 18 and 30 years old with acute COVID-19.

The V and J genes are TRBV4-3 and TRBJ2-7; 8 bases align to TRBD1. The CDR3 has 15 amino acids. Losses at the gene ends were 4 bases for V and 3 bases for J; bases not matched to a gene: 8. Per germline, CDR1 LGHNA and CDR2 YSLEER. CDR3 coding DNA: TGCGCCAGCAGCCGCTACAGGGGGAATAGCTACGAGCAGTACTTC. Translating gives CASSRYRGNSYEQYF.

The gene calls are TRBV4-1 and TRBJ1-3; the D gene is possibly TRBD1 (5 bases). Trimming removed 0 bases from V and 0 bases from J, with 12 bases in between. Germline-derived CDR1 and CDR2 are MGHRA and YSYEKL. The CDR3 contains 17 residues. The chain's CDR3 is CASSQDRDSSSGNTIYF. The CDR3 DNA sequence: TGCGCCAGCAGCCAAGACCGCGACAGTTCCTCTGGAAACACCATATATTTT.

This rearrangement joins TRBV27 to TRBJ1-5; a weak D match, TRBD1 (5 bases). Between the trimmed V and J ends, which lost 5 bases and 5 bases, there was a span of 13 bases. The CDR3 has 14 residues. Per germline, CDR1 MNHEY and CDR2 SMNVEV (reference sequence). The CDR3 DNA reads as TGTGCCAGCAGTCCCCAGGGAGGTGATCAGCCCCAGCATTTT. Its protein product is CASSPQGGDQPQHF.

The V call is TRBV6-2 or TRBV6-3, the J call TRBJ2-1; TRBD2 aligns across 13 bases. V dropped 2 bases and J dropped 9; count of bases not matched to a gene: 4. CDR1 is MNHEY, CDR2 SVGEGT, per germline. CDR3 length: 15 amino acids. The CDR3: CASSYPGLAGVEQFF. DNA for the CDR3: TGTGCCAGCAGTTACCCCGGACTAGCGGGGGTTGAGCAGTTCTTC.

In DNA form, the CDR3 reads TGTGCCAGCAGTTTGGCTACTAGCGGGAGACCCTACAATGAGCAGTTCTTC. Its translation is CASSLATSGRPYNEQFF. The genes are TRBV28 and TRBJ2-1; 11 nucleotides line up with TRBD2. V shed 3 bases and J 2 bases; nucleotides not matched to a gene: 6. Looked up from germline, CDR1 is MDHEN and CDR2 is SYDVKM. This CDR3 comprises 17 residues.

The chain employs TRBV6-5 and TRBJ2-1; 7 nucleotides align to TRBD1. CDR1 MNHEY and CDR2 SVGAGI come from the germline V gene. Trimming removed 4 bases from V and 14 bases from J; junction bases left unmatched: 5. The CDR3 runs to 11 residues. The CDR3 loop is CASSSGQEKFF. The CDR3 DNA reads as TGTGCCAGCAGTTCCGGACAGGAAAAGTTCTTC.

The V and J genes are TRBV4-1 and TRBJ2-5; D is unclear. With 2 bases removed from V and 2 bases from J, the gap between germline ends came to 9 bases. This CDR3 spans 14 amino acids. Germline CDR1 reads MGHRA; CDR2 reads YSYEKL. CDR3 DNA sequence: TGCGCCAGCAGCCAATATCAGATACAAGAGACCCAGTACTTC. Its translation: CASSQYQIQETQYF.

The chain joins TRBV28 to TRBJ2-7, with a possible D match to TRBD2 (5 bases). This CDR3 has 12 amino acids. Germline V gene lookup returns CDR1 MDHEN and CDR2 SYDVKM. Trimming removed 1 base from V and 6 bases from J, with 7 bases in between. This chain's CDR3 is CASSLSGLEQYF. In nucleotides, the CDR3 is TGTGCCAGCAGTTTATCCGGACTCGAGCAGTACTTC.

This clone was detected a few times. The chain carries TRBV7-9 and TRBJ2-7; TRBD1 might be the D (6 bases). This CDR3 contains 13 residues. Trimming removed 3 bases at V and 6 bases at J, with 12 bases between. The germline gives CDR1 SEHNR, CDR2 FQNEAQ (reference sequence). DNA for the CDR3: TGTGCCAGCAGCTTTGACAGGATGAGCGAGCAGTACTTC. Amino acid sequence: CASSFDRMSEQYF.

The CDR3 DNA sequence: TGTGCCAGCAACCGGGACATCGATGAAAAACTGTTTTTT. Protein sequence: CASNRDIDEKLFF. The chain is built from TRBV2 and TRBJ1-4; D is possibly TRBD1 (6 bases). Germline-derived CDR1 and CDR2 are SNHLY and FYNNEI. The CDR3 consists of 13 residues. V gave up 7 bases and J gave up 6 bases, with 12 bases separating them.

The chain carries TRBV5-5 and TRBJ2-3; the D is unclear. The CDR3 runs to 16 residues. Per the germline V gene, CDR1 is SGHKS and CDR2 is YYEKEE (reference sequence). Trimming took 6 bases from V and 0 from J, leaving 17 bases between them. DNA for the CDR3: TGTGCCAGCAACTCAGGCGTACGTTCTAGCACAGATACGCAGTATTTT. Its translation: CASNSGVRSSTDTQYF.

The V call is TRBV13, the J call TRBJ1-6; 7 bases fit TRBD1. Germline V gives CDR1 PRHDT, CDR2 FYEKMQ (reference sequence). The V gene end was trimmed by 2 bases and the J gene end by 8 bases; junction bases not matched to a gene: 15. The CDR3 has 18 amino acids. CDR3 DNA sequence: TGTGCCAGCAGCTTAAGGACAGGCGCGGTTGGGGACTATTCACCCCTCCACTTT. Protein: CASSLRTGAVGDYSPLHF.

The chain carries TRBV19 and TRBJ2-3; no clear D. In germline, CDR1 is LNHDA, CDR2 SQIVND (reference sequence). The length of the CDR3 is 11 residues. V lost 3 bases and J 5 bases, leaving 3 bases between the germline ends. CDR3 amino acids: CASSIQDTQYF. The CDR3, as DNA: TGTGCCAGTAGTATCCAAGATACGCAGTATTTT. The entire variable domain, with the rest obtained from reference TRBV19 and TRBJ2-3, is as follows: DGGITQSPKYLFRKEGQNVTLSCEQNLNHDAMYWYRQDPGQGLRLIYYSQIVNDFQKGDIAEGYSVSREKKESFPLTVTSAQKNPTAFYLCASSIQDTQYFGPGTRLTVL.

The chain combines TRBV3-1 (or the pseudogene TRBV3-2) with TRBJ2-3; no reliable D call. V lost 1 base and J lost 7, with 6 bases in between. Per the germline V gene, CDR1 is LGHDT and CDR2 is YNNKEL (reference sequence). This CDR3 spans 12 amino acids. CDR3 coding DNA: TGTGCCAGCAGCCAAGGGCTGAATACGCAGTATTTT. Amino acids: CASSQGLNTQYF.

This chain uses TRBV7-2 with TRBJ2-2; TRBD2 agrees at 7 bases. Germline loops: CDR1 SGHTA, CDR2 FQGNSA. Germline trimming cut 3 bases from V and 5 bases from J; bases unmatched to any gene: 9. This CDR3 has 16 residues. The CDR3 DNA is TGTGCCAGCAGCTTCGGGAGGCCGCGGAGAACCGGGGAGCTGTTTTTT. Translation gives CASSFGRPRRTGELFF. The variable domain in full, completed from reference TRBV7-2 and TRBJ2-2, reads GAGVSQSPSNKVTEKGKDVELRCDPISGHTALYWYRQSLGQGLEFLIYFQGNSAPDKSGLPSDRFSAERTGGSVSTLTIQRTQQEDSAVYLCASSFGRPRRTGELFFGEGSRLTVL.

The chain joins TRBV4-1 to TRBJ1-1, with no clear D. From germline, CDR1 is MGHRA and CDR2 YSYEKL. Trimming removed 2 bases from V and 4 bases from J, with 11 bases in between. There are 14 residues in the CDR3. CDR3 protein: CASSQKAVPTEAFF. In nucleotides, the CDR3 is TGCGCCAGCAGCCAAAAAGCCGTCCCCACTGAAGCTTTCTTT.

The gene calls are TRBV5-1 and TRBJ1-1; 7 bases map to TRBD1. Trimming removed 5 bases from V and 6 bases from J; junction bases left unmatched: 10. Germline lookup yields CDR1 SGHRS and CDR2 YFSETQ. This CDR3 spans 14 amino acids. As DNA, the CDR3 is TGCGCCAGCAGACCTATACAGGGGAAGGCTGAAGCTTTCTTT. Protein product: CASRPIQGKAEAFF.